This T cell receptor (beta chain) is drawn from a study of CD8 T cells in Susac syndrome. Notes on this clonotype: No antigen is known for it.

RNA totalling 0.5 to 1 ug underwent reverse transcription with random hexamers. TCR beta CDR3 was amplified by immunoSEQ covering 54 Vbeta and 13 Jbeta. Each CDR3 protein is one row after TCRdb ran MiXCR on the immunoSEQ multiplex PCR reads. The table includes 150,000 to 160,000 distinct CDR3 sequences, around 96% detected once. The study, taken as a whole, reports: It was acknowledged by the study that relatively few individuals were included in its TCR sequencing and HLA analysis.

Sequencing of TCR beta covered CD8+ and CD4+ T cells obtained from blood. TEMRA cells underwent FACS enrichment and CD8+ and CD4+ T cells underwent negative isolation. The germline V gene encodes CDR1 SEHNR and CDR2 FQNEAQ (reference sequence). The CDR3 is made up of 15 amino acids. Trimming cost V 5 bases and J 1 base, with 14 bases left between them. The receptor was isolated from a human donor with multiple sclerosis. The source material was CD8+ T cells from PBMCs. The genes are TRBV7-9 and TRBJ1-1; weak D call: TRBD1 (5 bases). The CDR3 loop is CASSADSRGNTEAFF. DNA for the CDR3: TGTGCCAGCAGCGCAGACTCGAGGGGGAACACTGAAGCTTTCTTT.